The rows below give T cell receptor beta chains drawn from one sample of a study of breast tumors, draining lymph nodes, adjacent tissues. TCRdb re-derived calls from the multiplex PCR reads in MiXCR, one entry per CDR3 protein. The sample carries about 63,000 distinct CDR3 sequences, around 52% recorded once. Sequencing was carried out using breast tumor tissue. These receptor sequences come from a female donor with breast cancer. Some clones in this sample may be carry-over from other donors' samples. Both conserved end residues are part of each CDR3. The D gene is left open where the match is weak. Clone size appears in some rows only: once, few, many, or a class for an expanded clone.

V,size,D,J,CDR3,DNA
TRBV19,NA,NA,TRBJ2-3,CASSQGSTYNEQYF,TGTGCCAGTAGCCAGGGCTCAACCTACAATGAGCAGTATTTT
TRBV7-3,many,TRBD2,TRBJ2-3,CASSSLAGADTQYF,TGTGCCAGCAGCTCACTAGCGGGAGCAGATACGCAGTATTTT
TRBV20-1,many,NA,TRBJ2-1,CSARAARGDYNEQFF,TGCAGTGCTAGAGCGGCCAGGGGCGATTACAATGAGCAGTTCTTC
TRBV5-6,NA,NA,TRBJ2-3,CASSFRREGGTDTQYF,TGTGCCAGCAGCTTCAGAAGGGAAGGAGGCACAGATACGCAGTATTTT
TRBV19,NA,TRBD1,TRBJ1-5,CASSIDQYRGRMEPQHF,TGTGCCAGTAGTATAGATCAATACAGGGGGCGCATGGAGCCCCAGCATTTT
TRBV6-6,NA,NA,TRBJ1-6,CASSYSGENNSPLHF,TGTGCCAGCAGTTACTCAGGCGAAAATAATTCACCCCTCCACTTT
TRBV2,NA,TRBD2,TRBJ2-3,CASSGLAGGPVTDTQYF,TGTGCCAGCAGTGGACTAGCGGGGGGGCCCGTCACAGATACGCAGTATTTT
TRBV7-9,NA,TRBD2,TRBJ2-2,CASSLLAGGPVELFF,TGTGCCAGCAGCTTGCTAGCGGGGGGGCCGGTGGAGCTGTTTTTT
TRBV5-6,NA,NA,TRBJ2-7,CASSLAEAGEQYF,TGTGCCAGCAGCTTGGCCGAGGCCGGAGAGCAGTACTTC
TRBV6-1,many,NA,TRBJ1-6,CASSQDIINSPLHF,TGTGCCAGCAGTCAAGATATAATAAATTCACCCCTCCACTTT
TRBV19,many,NA,TRBJ2-1,CASSIKSEQFF,TGTGCCAGTAGTATAAAGAGCGAGCAGTTCTTC
TRBV20-1,many,NA,TRBJ1-1,CSASSLQELNTEAFF,TGCAGTGCTAGTTCTCTACAGGAACTGAACACTGAAGCTTTCTTT
TRBV7-8,NA,TRBD2,TRBJ2-7,CASSLGASGGVYEQYF,TGTGCCAGCAGCTTAGGGGCTAGCGGGGGGGTCTACGAGCAGTACTTC
TRBV10-3,NA,NA,TRBJ1-1,CAISELASNTEAFF,TGTGCCATCAGTGAGTTGGCTTCGAACACTGAAGCTTTCTTT
TRBV7-2,NA,NA,TRBJ1-3,CASSQAAILYSGNPIYF,TGCGCCAGCAGCCAAGCGGCTATACTGTACTCTGGAAACCCCATATATTTT
TRBV19,NA,NA,TRBJ1-5,CASTYWGSNQPQHF,TGTGCCAGTACCTACTGGGGGAGCAATCAGCCCCAGCATTTT
TRBV19,NA,NA,TRBJ2-2,CASSIGQNTGELFF,TGTGCCAGTAGTATCGGACAGAACACCGGGGAGCTGTTTTTT
TRBV20-1,NA,TRBD2,TRBJ2-3,CSASQVGGTDTQYF,TGCAGTGCTAGTCAAGTCGGGGGGACAGATACGCAGTATTTT
TRBV29-1,NA,TRBD2,TRBJ2-1,CSVLLYLREGRGNEQFF,TGCAGCGTCCTCCTTTACTTGCGGGAGGGGCGGGGCAATGAGCAGTTCTTC
TRBV7-2,NA,TRBD1,TRBJ1-4,CASRDPGQPHENLFF,TGTGCCAGCAGGGATCCGGGACAGCCTCATGAAAATCTGTTTTTT
TRBV12-5,many,NA,TRBJ2-2,CASGLARQGDDTGELFF,TGTGCTAGTGGTTTGGCACGGCAAGGTGATGATACCGGGGAGCTGTTTTTT
TRBV19,NA,NA,TRBJ1-2,CASEGANYGYTF,TGTGCCAGTGAGGGGGCTAACTATGGCTACACCTTC
TRBV2,many,TRBD2,TRBJ2-2,CASRLTSGGPGELFF,TGTGCCAGCAGACTTACTAGCGGGGGGCCCGGGGAGCTGTTTTTT
TRBV7-9,NA,TRBD2,TRBJ2-2,CASSPQGRGTSGRVGELFF,TGTGCCAGCAGCCCTCAAGGTCGGGGGACTAGCGGGAGAGTCGGGGAGCTGTTTTTT
TRBV5-1,NA,TRBD1,TRBJ1-4,CASSRNRGTNEKLFF,TGCGCCAGCAGCCGTAACAGGGGTACTAATGAAAAACTGTTTTTT
TRBV20-1,NA,NA,TRBJ1-1,CSALQGWTEAFF,TGCAGTGCTCTCCAAGGTTGGACTGAAGCTTTCTTT
TRBV2,NA,NA,TRBJ1-4,CASRGGGAIGEKLFF,TGTGCCAGCAGAGGGGGGGGCGCGATCGGAGAAAAACTGTTTTTT
TRBV6-1,NA,TRBD2,TRBJ2-2,CASTRLAEAGTGELFF,TGTGCCAGCACCCGACTAGCGGAGGCGGGCACCGGGGAGCTGTTTTTT
TRBV19,NA,TRBD2,TRBJ2-7,CASKGTSGTYEQYF,TGTGCCAGTAAGGGGACTAGCGGGACCTACGAGCAGTACTTC
TRBV7-9,many,NA,TRBJ2-7,CASSHLQIISYEQYF,TGTGCCAGCAGCCACCTTCAGATAATTTCCTACGAGCAGTACTTC
TRBV9,NA,NA,TRBJ2-2,CASSVGQGGELFF,TGTGCCAGCAGCGTCGGTCAGGGAGGGGAGCTGTTTTTT
TRBV5-1,NA,NA,TRBJ2-2,CASSSAGELFF,TGCGCCAGCAGCTCAGCCGGGGAGCTGTTTTTT
TRBV14,many,NA,TRBJ2-7,CASSQGGSSEQYF,TGTGCCAGCAGCCAAGGCGGCAGTAGCGAGCAGTACTTC
TRBV20-1,NA,TRBD1,TRBJ1-2,CSARYDRDDYGYTF,TGCAGTGCTAGGTATGACAGGGATGACTATGGCTACACCTTC
TRBV2,NA,NA,TRBJ2-2,CASSDRQVNTGELFF,TGTGCCAGCAGTGATAGACAGGTGAACACCGGGGAGCTGTTTTTT
TRBV12-5,NA,TRBD2,TRBJ2-5,CASGPSSGGGKETQYF,TGTGCTAGTGGTCCTTCAAGCGGGGGGGGAAAAGAGACCCAGTACTTC
TRBV12-5,NA,NA,TRBJ2-3,CASGRTTNTDTQYF,TGTGCTAGTGGTCGGACTACCAACACAGATACGCAGTATTTT
TRBV20-1,medium-sized,NA,TRBJ1-6,CSATTGYSPLHF,TGCAGTGCTACCACGGGTTATTCACCCCTCCACTTT
TRBV5-8,NA,NA,TRBJ2-1,CASSLPGLYNEQFF,TGCGCCAGCAGCCTACCCGGGTTATACAATGAGCAGTTCTTC
TRBV24-1,NA,NA,TRBJ2-7,CATSARQPPNEQYF,TGTGCCACCAGTGCTAGACAACCCCCCAACGAGCAGTACTTC